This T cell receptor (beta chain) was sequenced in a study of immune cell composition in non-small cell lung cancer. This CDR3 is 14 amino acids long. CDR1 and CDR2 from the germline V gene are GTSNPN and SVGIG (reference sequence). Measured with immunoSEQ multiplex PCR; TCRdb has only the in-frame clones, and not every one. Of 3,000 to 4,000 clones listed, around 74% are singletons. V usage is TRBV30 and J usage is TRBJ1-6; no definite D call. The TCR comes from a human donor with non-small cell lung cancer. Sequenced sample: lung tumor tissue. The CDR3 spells CALNPSSYNSPLHF. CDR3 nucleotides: TGTGCGCTGAACCCGAGCTCCTATAATTCACCCCTCCACTTT.